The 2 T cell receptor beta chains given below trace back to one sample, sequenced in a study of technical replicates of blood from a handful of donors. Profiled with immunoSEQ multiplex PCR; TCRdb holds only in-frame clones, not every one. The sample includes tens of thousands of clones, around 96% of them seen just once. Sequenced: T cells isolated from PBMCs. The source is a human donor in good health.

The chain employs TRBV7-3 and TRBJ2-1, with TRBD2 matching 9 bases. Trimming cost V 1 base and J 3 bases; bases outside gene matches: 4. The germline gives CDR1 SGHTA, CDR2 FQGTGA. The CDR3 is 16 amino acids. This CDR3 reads CASSLSGGAFYNEQFF. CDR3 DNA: TGTGCCAGCAGCTTAAGCGGGGGGGCCTTCTACAATGAGCAGTTCTTC.

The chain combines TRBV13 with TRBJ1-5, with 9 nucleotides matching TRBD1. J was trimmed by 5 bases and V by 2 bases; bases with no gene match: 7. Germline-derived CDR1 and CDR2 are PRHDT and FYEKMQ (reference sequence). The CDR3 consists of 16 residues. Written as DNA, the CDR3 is TGTGCCAGCAGCTTAACCGGACAGGGGCACCATCAGCCCCAGCATTTT. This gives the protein CASSLTGQGHHQPQHF.